This T cell receptor beta chain was sequenced in a study of T cell changes during pregnancy in multiple sclerosis. TCRdb's table, derived via immunoSEQ multiplex PCR, lists solely in-frame clones and lacks some. The table records about 110,000 clones, roughly 90% of them present only once. V shed 7 bases, J shed 4 bases, and the junction held 9 bases outside the gene matches. CDR3 length equals 14 residues. CDR1 LNHDA and CDR2 SQIVND come from the germline V gene (reference sequence). This sequence joins TRBV19 and TRBJ1-2, with 7 bases identical to TRBD1. The receptor comes from a female donor in good health, enrolled as a control in a pregnancy study. Specimen: peripheral blood, collected in the third trimester of pregnancy. CDR3 protein: CASIRTGQPYGYTF. In DNA, the CDR3 is TGTGCCAGTATCCGTACGGGACAGCCCTATGGCTACACCTTC.